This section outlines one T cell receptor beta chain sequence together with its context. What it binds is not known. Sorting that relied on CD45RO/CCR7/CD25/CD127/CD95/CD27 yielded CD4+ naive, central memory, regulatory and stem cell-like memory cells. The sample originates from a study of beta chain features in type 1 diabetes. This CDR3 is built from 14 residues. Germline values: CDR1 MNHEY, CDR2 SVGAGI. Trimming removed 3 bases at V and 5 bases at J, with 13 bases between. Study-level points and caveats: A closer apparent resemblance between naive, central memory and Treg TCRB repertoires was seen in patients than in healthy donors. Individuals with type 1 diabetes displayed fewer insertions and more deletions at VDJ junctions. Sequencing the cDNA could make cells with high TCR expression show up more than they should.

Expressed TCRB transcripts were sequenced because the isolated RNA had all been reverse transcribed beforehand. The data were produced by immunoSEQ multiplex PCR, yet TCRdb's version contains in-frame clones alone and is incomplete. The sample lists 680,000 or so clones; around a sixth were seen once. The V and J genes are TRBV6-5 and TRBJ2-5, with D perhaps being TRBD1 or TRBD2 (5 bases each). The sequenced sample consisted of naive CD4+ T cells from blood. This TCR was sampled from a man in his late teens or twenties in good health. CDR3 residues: CASSYGVGDETQYF. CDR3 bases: TGTGCCAGCAGTTATGGGGTAGGGGACGAGACCCAGTACTTC.